The 2 T cell receptor beta chains below come from one sample, sequenced in a study of cytomegalovirus exposure and HLA in healthy donors. Primers: 60 Vbeta forward and 13 Jbeta reverse. Assay: immunoSEQ multiplex PCR; the TCRdb copy retains only in-frame clones and omits some. Altogether about 140,000 clones are present, approximately 80% being singletons, with the ten largest covering about 1.5%. Sequencing was done on a sample of PBMCs. The receptors derive from a man aged 25-40 years in good health and CMV-seropositive.

The V and J genes are TRBV6-5 and TRBJ2-3; D is undetermined. Per the germline V gene, CDR1 is MNHEY and CDR2 is SVGAGI. CDR3 length equals 13 residues. Here the CDR3 DNA reads TGTGCGACACCGGTCCCCACCACAGATACGCAGTATTTT. Amino acid sequence: CATPVPTTDTQYF.

This rearrangement joins TRBV7-2 to TRBJ2-5; 8 nucleotides line up with TRBD1. V lost 5 bases and J lost 2; bases outside the gene matches: 7. CDR1 is SGHTA, CDR2 FQGNSA, per germline. The CDR3 totals 15 residues. For the CDR3, the DNA is TGTGCCAGCAGCCCCAACACAGGGGGGCAAGAGACCCAGTACTTC. This encodes CASSPNTGGQETQYF. The whole variable domain, filled in from reference TRBV7-2 and TRBJ2-5, reads GAGVSQSPSNKVTEKGKDVELRCDPISGHTALYWYRQSLGQGLEFLIYFQGNSAPDKSGLPSDRFSAERTGGSVSTLTIQRTQQEDSAVYLCASSPNTGGQETQYFGPGTRLLVL.